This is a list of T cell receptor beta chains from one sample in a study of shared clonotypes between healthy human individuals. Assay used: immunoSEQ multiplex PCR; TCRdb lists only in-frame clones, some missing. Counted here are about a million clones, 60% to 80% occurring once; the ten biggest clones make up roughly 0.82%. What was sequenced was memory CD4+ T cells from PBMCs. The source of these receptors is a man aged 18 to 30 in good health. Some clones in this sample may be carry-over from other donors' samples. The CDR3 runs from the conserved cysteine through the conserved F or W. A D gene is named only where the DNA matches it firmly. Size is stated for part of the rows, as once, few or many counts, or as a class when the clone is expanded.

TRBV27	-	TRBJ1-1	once	CASKGRSNTEAFF	TGTGCCAGCAAGGGACGCTCGAACACTGAAGCTTTCTTT
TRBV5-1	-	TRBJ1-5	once	CASSLAGNRGQPQHF	TGCGCCAGCAGCTTGGCCGGCAACCGGGGACAGCCCCAGCATTTT
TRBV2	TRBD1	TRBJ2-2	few	CASSPDRKIAGELFF	TGTGCCAGCAGTCCGGACAGGAAGATTGCCGGGGAGCTGTTTTTT
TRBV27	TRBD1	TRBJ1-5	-	CASSTWTGVGNQPQHF	TGTGCCAGCAGTACATGGACAGGGGTGGGCAATCAGCCCCAGCATTTT
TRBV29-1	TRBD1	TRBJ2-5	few	CSVEDRTGRWAYQETQYF	TGCAGCGTTGAAGATAGGACAGGCAGGTGGGCATACCAAGAGACCCAGTACTTC
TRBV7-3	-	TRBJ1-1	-	CASSLSQGGIAFF	TGTGCCAGCAGCTTAAGCCAGGGAGGGATAGCTTTCTTT
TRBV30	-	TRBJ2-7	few	CAWTEAYEQYF	TGTGCCTGGACGGAGGCCTACGAGCAGTACTTC
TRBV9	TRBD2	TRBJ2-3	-	CASSVELADSETQYF	TGTGCCAGCAGCGTAGAACTAGCGGATTCGGAGACGCAGTATTTT
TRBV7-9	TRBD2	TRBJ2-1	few	CASSLGLAGNRDEQFF	TGTGCCAGCAGCTTAGGACTAGCGGGAAATCGGGATGAGCAGTTCTTC
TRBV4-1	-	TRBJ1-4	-	CASSLQPNEKLFF	TGCGCCAGCAGCTTACAGCCTAATGAAAAACTGTTTTTT
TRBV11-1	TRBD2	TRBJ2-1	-	CASSVQLAGGFYEQFF	TGTGCCAGCAGCGTACAGCTAGCGGGAGGTTTCTATGAGCAGTTCTTC
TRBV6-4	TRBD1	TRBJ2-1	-	CASSPRQGSYNEQFF	TGTGCCAGCAGCCCCCGACAGGGATCTTACAATGAGCAGTTCTTC
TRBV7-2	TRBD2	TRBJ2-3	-	CASSLIGAGADTQYF	TGTGCCAGCAGCTTAATCGGAGCGGGAGCGGATACGCAGTATTTT
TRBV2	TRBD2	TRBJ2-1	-	CASLGGGSSYNEQFF	TGTGCCAGCTTGGGGGGAGGGAGCTCCTACAATGAGCAGTTCTTC
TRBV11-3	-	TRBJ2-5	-	CASSLGQQETQYF	TGTGCCAGCAGCTTAGGACAGCAAGAGACCCAGTACTTC
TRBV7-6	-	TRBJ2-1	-	CASSLGDFPPIRQFF	TGTGCCAGCAGCTTAGGGGACTTTCCGCCCATTCGGCAGTTCTTC
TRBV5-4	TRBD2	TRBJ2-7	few	CASSDSGSSYEQYF	TGTGCCAGCAGCGATAGCGGGAGCTCCTACGAGCAGTACTTC
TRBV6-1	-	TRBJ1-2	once	CASRHEGQPNYGYTF	TGTGCCAGCAGGCACGAGGGCCAGCCTAACTATGGCTACACCTTC
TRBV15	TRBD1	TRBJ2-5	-	CATSSLGQGVETQYF	TGTGCCACCAGCAGTCTGGGACAGGGTGTCGAGACCCAGTACTTC
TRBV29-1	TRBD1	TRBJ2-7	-	CSVDTTGARYEQYF	TGCAGCGTTGACACGACAGGGGCCCGCTACGAGCAGTACTTC
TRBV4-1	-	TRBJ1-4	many	CASSQSPAEKLFF	TGCGCCAGCAGCCAAAGTCCGGCTGAAAAACTGTTTTTT
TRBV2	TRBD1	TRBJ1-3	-	CASNADRAGNTIYF	TGTGCCAGCAACGCGGACAGGGCTGGAAACACCATATATTTT